A single T cell receptor (beta chain) is shown here with its context. Its antigen is currently unknown. This sample is drawn from a study of blood T cells in healthy people across ages. The CDR3 contains 15 residues. The germline V gene has CDR1 SNHLY and CDR2 FYNNEI. The V and J ends lost 0 bases and 5 bases respectively, with 13 bases between them. Whole-study findings and limits: Investigators viewed diversity estimates from one million T cells as underestimates, the study reported. TCR beta diversity tracked closely with naive T cell percentage.

Then a second PCR, running roughly 6 to 11 cycles, was carried out with a sample-barcoded 5' primer and a J-beta primer mix. TCRdb reprocessed the 5' RACE reads via MiXCR and lists one record per CDR3 protein. This table has about 760,000 distinct CDR3 sequences, more than 50% appearing once. The J gene is TRBJ2-5, the V gene TRBV2; D not certain. The TCR comes from a man aged 35 to 55 in good health. Sequenced: blood. The CDR3 coding sequence is TGTGCCAGCAGTGAAGCATTCGGCTCCTTGGAGACCCAGTACTTC. As protein: CASSEAFGSLETQYF.